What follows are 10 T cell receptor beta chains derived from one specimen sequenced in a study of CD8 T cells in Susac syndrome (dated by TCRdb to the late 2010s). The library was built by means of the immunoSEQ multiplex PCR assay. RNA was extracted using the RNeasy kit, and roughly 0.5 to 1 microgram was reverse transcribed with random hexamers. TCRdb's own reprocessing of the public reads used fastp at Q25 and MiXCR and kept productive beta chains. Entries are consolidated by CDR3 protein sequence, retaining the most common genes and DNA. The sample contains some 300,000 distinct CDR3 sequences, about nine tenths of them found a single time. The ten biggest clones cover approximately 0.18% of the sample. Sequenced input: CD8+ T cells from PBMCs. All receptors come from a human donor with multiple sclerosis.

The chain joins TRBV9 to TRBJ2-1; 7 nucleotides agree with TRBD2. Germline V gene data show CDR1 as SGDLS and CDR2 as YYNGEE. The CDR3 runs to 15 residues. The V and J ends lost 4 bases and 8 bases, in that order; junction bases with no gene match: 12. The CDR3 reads CASSLRAGFRDEQFF. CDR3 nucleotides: TGTGCCAGCAGCCTAAGAGCGGGGTTTCGGGATGAGCAGTTCTTC.

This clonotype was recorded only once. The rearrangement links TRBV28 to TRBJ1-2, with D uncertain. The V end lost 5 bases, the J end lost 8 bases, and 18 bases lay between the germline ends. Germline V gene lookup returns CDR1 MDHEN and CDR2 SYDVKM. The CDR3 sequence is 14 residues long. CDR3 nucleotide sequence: TGTGCCAGCAGTCCTCGGGTAGACACTATGGGCTACACCTTC. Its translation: CASSPRVDTMGYTF.

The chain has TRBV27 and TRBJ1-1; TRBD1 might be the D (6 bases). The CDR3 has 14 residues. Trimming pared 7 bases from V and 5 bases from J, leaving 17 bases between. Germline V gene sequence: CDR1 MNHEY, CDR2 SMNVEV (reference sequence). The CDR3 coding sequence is TGTGCCAGCACCCCTGTGGGGGGCGTAACTGAAGCTTTCTTT. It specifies CASTPVGGVTEAFF.

CDR3 loop: CASSPGSEETQYF. CDR3 DNA sequence: TGTGCCAGCAGTCCCGGGTCGGAAGAGACCCAGTACTTC. The gene calls are TRBV27 and TRBJ2-5, with D uncertain. The germline CDR1 and CDR2 sequences are MNHEY and SMNVEV (reference sequence). The CDR3 contains 13 residues. Deletions cut 5 bases from V and 3 bases from J, with 10 bases between.

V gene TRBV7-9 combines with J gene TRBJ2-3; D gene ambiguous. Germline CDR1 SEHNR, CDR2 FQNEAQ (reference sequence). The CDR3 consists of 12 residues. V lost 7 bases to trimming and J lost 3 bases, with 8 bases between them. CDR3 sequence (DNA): TGTGCCAGCACCCCTAGGACAGATACGCAGTATTTT. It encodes CASTPRTDTQYF.

The CDR3: CASSLFSAGSSNEQFF. The CDR3 region has the DNA TGTGCCAGCAGCTTATTCTCAGCGGGATCAAGCAATGAGCAGTTCTTC. The V call is TRBV11-2, the J call TRBJ2-1; 7 bases line up with TRBD2. The germline CDR1 and CDR2 sequences are SGHAT and FQNNGV. V dropped 2 bases and J dropped 6; count of bases not matched to a gene: 10. This CDR3 contains 16 residues.

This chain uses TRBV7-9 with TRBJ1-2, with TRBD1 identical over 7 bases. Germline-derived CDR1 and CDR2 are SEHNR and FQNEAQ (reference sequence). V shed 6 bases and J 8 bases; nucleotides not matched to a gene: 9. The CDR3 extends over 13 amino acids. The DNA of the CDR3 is TGTGCCAGCAGAACCGGGACAGTCGACGGCTACACCTTC. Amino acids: CASRTGTVDGYTF.

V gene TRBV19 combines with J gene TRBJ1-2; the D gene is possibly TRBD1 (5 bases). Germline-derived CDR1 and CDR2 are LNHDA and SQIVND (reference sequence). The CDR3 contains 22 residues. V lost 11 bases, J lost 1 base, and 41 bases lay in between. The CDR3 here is CAGGWGIGYGRISDFNNYGYTF. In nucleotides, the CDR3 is TGTGCCGGGGGATGGGGGATCGGGTATGGAAGGATATCGGATTTTAATAACTATGGCTACACCTTC.

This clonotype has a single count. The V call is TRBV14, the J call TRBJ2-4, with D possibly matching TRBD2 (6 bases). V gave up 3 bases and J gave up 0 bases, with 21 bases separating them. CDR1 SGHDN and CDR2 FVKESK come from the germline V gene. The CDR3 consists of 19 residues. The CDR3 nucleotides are TGTGCCAGCAGCCATTCCCGGGACTCAAACTGGATAGCCAAAAACATTCAGTACTTC. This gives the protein CASSHSRDSNWIAKNIQYF.

CDR3 sequence: CASSQGPASAYEQYF. The CDR3 DNA sequence: TGTGCCAGCAGCCAAGGCCCCGCCAGTGCCTACGAGCAGTACTTC. This chain joins TRBV27 and TRBJ2-7; D not resolved. Germline CDR1 reads MNHEY; CDR2 reads SMNVEV (reference sequence). The V end lost 6 bases, the J end lost 2 bases, and 17 bases lay between the germline ends. The CDR3 covers 15 residues.